These 11 T cell receptor beta chains share one sample of origin, sequenced in a study of regulatory T cells in long-lasting Graves disease. Sample time point: newly diagnosed GD, antithyroid drugs for less than 3 months. Researchers made the TCR library from RNA that was extracted from PBMCs. The TCR beta library used iRepertoire HTBI primers with Arm-PCR amplification of CDR3. MiXCR was run by TCRdb on the multiplex PCR reads, yielding one entry per CDR3 protein. The sample has hundreds of thousands of distinct CDR3 sequences; roughly 15% are singletons. The sample also formed part of further work on T cells in Graves' hyperthyroidism and ophthalmopathy.

This specimen was peripheral blood mononuclear cells (PBMCs), taken at new diagnosis, from a patient treated with antithyroid drugs. The receptors were gathered from a woman in her 30s with Graves disease.

The rearrangement joins TRBV12-3 or TRBV12-4 to TRBJ2-3; unclear D gene. CDR3 length: 14 residues. Deletions cut 5 bases from V and 0 bases from J, with 9 bases between. CDR3 region: CASSKSPSTDTQYF. In nucleotides, the CDR3 is TGTGCCAGCAGTAAGTCACCAAGCACAGATACGCAGTATTTT.

The sample holds many counts of this clonotype. The rearrangement joins TRBV27 to TRBJ2-7, with 7 bases identical to TRBD2. Germline CDR1 MNHEY, CDR2 SMNVEV (reference sequence). The V segment lost 2 bases and the J segment 7 bases; nucleotides outside the gene matches: 8. The CDR3 is made up of 14 amino acids. CDR3 residues: CASSLQMSAGEQYF. The CDR3 DNA sequence: TGTGCCAGCAGTTTACAGATGTCAGCGGGAGAGCAGTACTTC.

This clonotype was observed a handful of times. CDR3 sequence reads: CANSPGERNYNEQFF. CDR3 nucleotide sequence: TGTGCCAACTCCCCGGGGGAGCGGAACTACAATGAGCAGTTCTTC. V gene TRBV27 combines with J gene TRBJ2-1, with D perhaps TRBD2 (6 bases). From germline, CDR1 is MNHEY and CDR2 SMNVEV (reference sequence). The CDR3 totals 15 residues. Trimming cost V 10 bases and J 3 bases, with 19 bases left between them.

This clonotype was counted many times. The rearrangement links TRBV28 to TRBJ1-3; D not certain. V lost 2 bases to trimming and J lost 0 bases, with 8 bases between them. The CDR3 contains 15 residues. Germline V gives CDR1 MDHEN, CDR2 SYDVKM. DNA of the CDR3: TGTGCCAGCAGTTTAGGGGAGAGCTCTGGAAACACCATATATTTT. Translation gives CASSLGESSGNTIYF.

CDR3 nucleotide sequence: TGCAGTGCCGCCGGGACATCTATCCTTAACTACGAGCAGTACTTC. This codes for CSAAGTSILNYEQYF. V usage is TRBV20-1 and J usage is TRBJ2-7; the D gene is possibly TRBD1 (6 bases). CDR3 length: 15 amino acids. CDR1 is DFQATT, CDR2 SNEGSKA, per germline (reference sequence). V was cut by 6 bases and J by 3 bases, with 21 bases left in between.

This clonotype was seen more than once but under ten times. The chain has TRBV20-1 and TRBJ1-2; TRBD1 aligns across 9 bases. This CDR3 region has 14 residues. Germline V gene data show CDR1 as DFQATT and CDR2 as SNEGSKA (reference sequence). With V trimmed by 5 bases and J by 4 bases, 8 bases remained unmatched. The CDR3, as DNA: TGCAGTGCTGGGGGCGGACAGGGGTTCTATGGCTACACCTTC. Amino acids: CSAGGGQGFYGYTF.

In its sample, this clonotype was seen once. Germline and junction disagree at one end, which may indicate a read error. The J gene is TRBJ2-1, the V gene TRBV2; 7 bases are shared with TRBD2. Germline V gene lookup returns CDR1 SNHLY and CDR2 FYNNEI. The CDR3 runs to 15 residues. In DNA form, the CDR3 reads TGCGCCAGCAGCCTAAAAACGGGGGGTATTTCTGAGCAGTTCTTC. It translates to CASSLKTGGISEQFF.

This clonotype was detected ten times or more. This chain joins TRBV7-9 and TRBJ1-1; D gene ambiguous. V was clipped by 2 bases and J by 6 bases, with 10 bases between them. Germline V gives CDR1 SEHNR, CDR2 FQNEAQ (reference sequence). CDR3 length: 13 amino acids. CDR3 DNA sequence: TGTGCCAGCAGCTTATCGGGGATACCTGAAGCTTTCTTT. It yields the protein CASSLSGIPEAFF. The full variable domain, with the rest looked up from reference TRBV7-9 and TRBJ1-1, is DTGVSQNPRHKITKRGQNVTFRCDPISEHNRLYWYRQTLGQGPEFLTYFQNEAQLEKSRLLSDRFSAERPKGSFSTLEIQRTEQGDSAMYLCASSLSGIPEAFFGQGTRLTVV.

The gene calls are TRBV29-1 and TRBJ2-7; TRBD1 or TRBD2 may be the D gene (5 bases each). This CDR3 has 12 amino acids. Per germline, CDR1 SQVTM and CDR2 ANQGSEA. Trimming left V 4 bases short and J 2 bases short, with 9 bases between. CDR3 bases: TGCAGCGTTGCGAGGGGACCCTACGAGCAGTACTTC. Translating gives CSVARGPYEQYF.

V and J are TRBV2 and TRBJ2-6; 12 bases line up with TRBD1. The V gene's germline CDR1 is SNHLY and CDR2 FYNNEI. V was pared by 6 bases and J by 0 bases, with 3 bases of the junction left unmatched. This CDR3 is 17 amino acids long. The CDR3 sequence: CASRGTGGSSGANVLTF. The CDR3 coding sequence is TGTGCCAGCAGGGGGACAGGGGGCAGCTCTGGGGCCAACGTCCTGACTTTC.

The chain couples TRBV24-1 to TRBJ1-5; 7 nucleotides agree with TRBD1. Germline V gene lookup returns CDR1 KGHDR and CDR2 SFDVKD. The CDR3 is made up of 15 amino acids. V shed 3 bases, J shed 6 bases, and the junction held 7 bases outside the gene matches. The CDR3 region is CATSDRQGLVQPQHF. CDR3 DNA: TGTGCCACCAGTGATAGACAGGGACTTGTTCAGCCCCAGCATTTT.